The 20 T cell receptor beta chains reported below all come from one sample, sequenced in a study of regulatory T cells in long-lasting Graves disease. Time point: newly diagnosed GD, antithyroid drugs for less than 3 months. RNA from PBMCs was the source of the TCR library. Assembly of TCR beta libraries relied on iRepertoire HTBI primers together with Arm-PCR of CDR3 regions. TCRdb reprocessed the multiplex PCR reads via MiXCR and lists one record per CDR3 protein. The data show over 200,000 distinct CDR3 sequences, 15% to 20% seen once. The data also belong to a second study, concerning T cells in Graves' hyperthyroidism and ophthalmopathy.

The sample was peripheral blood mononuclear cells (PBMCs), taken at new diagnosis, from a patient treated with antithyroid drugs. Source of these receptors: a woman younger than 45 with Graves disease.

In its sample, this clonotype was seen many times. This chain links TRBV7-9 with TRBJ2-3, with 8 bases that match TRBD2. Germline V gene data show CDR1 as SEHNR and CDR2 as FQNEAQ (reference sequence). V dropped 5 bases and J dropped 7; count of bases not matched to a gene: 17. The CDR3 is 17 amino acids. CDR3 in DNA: TGTGCCAGCAGCACCACCCTTAGAAGCGGGGGTCGAAATACGCAGTATTTT. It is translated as CASSTTLRSGGRNTQYF.

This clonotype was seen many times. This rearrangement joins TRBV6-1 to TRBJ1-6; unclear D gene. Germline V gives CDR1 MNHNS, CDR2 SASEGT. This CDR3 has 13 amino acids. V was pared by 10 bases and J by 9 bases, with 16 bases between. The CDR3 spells CATSRNIGSPLHF. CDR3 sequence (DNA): TGTGCCACCTCCAGGAATATTGGTTCACCCCTCCACTTT.

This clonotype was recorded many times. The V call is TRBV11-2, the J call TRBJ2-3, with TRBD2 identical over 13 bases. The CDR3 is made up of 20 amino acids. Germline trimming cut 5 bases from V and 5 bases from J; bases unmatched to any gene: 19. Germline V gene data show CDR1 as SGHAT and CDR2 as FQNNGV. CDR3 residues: CASSNGLAGVLSRERDTQYF. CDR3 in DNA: TGTGCCAGCAGCAACGGACTAGCGGGGGTTTTGAGCCGGGAGAGAGATACGCAGTATTTT.

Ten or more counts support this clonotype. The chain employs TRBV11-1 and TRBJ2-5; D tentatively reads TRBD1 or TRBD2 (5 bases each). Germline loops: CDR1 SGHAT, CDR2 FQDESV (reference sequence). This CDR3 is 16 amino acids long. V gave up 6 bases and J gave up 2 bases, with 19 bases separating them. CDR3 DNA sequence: TGTGCCAGCAGTCTTACGTACGGGACGGATCAAGAGACCCAGTACTTC. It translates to CASSLTYGTDQETQYF.

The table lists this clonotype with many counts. This CDR3 is CASTYSGSTYEQYF. CDR3 nucleotides: TGTGCCAGCACCTACTCGGGCTCTACCTACGAGCAGTACTTC. The V gene is TRBV3-1, the J gene TRBJ2-7, with D hard to call. Germline loops: CDR1 LGHDT, CDR2 YNNKEL (reference sequence). The V end was cut by 7 bases, the J end by 2 bases, with 15 bases between. This CDR3 is 14 amino acids long.

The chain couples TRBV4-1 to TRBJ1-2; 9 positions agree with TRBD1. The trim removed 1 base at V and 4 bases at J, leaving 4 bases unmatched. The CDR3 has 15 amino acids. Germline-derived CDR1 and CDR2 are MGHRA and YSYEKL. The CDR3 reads CASSQAGQGSYGYTF. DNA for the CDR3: TGCGCCAGCAGCCAAGCGGGACAGGGTTCCTATGGCTACACCTTC.

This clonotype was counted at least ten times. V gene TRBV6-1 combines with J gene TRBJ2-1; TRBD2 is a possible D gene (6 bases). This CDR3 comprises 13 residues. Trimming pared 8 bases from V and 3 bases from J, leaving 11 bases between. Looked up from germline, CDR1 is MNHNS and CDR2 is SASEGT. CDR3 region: CASGGSGYNEQFF. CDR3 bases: TGTGCCAGCGGAGGGTCAGGCTACAATGAGCAGTTCTTC.

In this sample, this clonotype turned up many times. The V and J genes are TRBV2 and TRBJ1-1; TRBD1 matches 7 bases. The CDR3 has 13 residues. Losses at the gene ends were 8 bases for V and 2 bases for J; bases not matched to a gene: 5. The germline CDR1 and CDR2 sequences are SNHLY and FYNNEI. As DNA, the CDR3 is TGTGCCAGCCGGGACAGCGAAAACACTGAAGCTTTCTTT. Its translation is CASRDSENTEAFF.

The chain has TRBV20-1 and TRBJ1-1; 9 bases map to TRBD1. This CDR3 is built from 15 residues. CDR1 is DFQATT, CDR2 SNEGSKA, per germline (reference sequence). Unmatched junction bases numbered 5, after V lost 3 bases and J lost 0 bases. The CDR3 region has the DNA TGCAGTGCTAGCGGGACAGGGAGGATGAACACTGAAGCTTTCTTT. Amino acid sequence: CSASGTGRMNTEAFF.

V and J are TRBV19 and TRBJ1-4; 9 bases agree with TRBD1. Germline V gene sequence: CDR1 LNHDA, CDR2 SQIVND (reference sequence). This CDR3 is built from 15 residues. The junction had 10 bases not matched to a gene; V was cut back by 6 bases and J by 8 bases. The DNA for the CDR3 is TGTGCCAGTAGAAGTTTCGGGACAGGGTTCGAAAAACTGTTTTTT. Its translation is CASRSFGTGFEKLFF.

CDR3 in amino acids: CSARRTDYEQYF. In DNA form, the CDR3 reads TGCAGTGCTAGACGGACGGACTACGAGCAGTACTTC. The V call is TRBV20-1, the J call TRBJ2-7; no firm D call. V was clipped by 2 bases and J by 3 bases, with 8 bases between them. The CDR3 contains 12 residues. Germline loops: CDR1 DFQATT, CDR2 SNEGSKA (reference sequence).

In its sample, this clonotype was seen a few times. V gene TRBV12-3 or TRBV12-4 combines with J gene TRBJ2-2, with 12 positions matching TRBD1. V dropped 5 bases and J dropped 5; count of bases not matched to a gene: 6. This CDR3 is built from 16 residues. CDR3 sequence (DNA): TGTGCCAGCAGTGCCGGGACAGGGGGCTTTACCGGGGAGCTGTTTTTT. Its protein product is CASSAGTGGFTGELFF.

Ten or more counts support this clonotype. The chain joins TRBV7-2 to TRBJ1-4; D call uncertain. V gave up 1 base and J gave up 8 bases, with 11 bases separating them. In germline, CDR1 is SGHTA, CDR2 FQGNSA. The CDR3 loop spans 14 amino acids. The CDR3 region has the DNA TGTGCCAGCAGCTTAGGGGCGAGGACGGAAAAACTGTTTTTT. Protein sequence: CASSLGARTEKLFF.

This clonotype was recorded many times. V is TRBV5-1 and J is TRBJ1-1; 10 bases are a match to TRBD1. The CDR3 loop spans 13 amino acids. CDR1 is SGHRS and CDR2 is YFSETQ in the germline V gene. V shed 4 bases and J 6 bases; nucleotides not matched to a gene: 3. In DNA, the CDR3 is TGCGCCAGCAGCACCGGACAGGGGGCTGAAGCTTTCTTT. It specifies CASSTGQGAEAFF. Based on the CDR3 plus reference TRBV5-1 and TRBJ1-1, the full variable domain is KAGVTQTPRYLIKTRGQQVTLSCSPISGHRSVSWYQQTPGQGLQFLFEYFSETQRNKGNFPGRFSGRQFSNSRSEMNVSTLELGDSALYLCASSTGQGAEAFFGQGTRLTVV.

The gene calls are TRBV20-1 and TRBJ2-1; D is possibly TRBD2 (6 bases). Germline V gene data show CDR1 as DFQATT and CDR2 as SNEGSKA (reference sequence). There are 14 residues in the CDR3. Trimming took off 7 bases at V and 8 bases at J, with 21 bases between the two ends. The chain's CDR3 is CSVESGTDVYEQFF. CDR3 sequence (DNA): TGCAGTGTCGAGTCCGGGACTGACGTTTATGAGCAGTTCTTC.

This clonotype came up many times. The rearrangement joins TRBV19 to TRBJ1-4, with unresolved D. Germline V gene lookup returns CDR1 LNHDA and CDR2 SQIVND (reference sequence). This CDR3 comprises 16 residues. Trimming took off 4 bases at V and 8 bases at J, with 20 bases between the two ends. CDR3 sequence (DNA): TGTGCCAGTAGTACCCGGTTTGGTGCAGCAGAGGAAAAACTGTTTTTT. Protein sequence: CASSTRFGAAEEKLFF.

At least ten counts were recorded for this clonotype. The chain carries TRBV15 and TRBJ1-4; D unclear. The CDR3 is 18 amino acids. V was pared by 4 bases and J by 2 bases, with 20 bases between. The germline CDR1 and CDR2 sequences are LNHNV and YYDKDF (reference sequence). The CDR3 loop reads CATSTTRAGYGTNEKLFF. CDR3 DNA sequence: TGTGCCACCAGCACGACCCGGGCAGGCTATGGGACTAATGAAAAACTGTTTTTT. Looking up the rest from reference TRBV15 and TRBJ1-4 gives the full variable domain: DAMVIQNPRYQVTQFGKPVTLSCSQTLNHNVMYWYQQKSSQAPKLLFHYYDKDFNNEADTPDNFQSRRPNTSFCFLDIRSPGLGDTAMYLCATSTTRAGYGTNEKLFFGSGTQLSVL.

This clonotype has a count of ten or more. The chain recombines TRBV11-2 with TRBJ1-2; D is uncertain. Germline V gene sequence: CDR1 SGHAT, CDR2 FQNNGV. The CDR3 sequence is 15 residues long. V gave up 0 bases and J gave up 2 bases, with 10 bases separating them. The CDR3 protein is CASSLDIQLNYGYTF. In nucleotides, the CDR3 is TGTGCCAGCAGCTTAGACATACAACTCAACTATGGCTACACCTTC.

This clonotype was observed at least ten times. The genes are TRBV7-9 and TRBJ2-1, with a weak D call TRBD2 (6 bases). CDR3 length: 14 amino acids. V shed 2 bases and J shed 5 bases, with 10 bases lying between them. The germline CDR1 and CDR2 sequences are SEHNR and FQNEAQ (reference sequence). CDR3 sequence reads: CASSLTGGNNEQFF. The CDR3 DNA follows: TGTGCCAGCAGCTTAACCGGGGGAAACAATGAGCAGTTCTTC.

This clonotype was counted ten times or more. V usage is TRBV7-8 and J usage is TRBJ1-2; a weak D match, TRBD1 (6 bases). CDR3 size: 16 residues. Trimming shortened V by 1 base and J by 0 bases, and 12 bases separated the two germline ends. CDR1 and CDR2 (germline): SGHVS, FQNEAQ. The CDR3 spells CASSLVGGNANYGYTF. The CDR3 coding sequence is TGTGCCAGCAGCTTAGTAGGGGGTAACGCTAACTATGGCTACACCTTC.